This TCR beta chain was documented in a study of blood T cell repertoires in COVID-19. Study summary: PBMCs, B-cell-depleted T cells, or T cells were the source of the cDNA or gDNA that made up the material.

Authors' methods: Amplification of reference gene primers was used by the study to estimate nucleated cell counts. Method: immunoSEQ multiplex PCR; TCRdb's copy keeps in-frame clones and lacks some. The D gene and trimming were derived from the DNA, and the V and J assignments and clone size from that table. The table includes tens of thousands of clones, 65% to 85% detected once. The germline V and J ends were trimmed by 1 base and 0 bases, with 15 bases remaining between them. CDR3 length equals 17 residues. The germline V gene encodes CDR1 SEHNR and CDR2 FQNEAQ (reference sequence). The sample was peripheral blood. The chain carries TRBV7-9 and TRBJ1-1, with D perhaps matching TRBD1 (5 bases). The receptor's source is a man older than 75 with COVID-19, enrolled during active disease. CDR3: CASSLGFLGVMNTEAFF. Here the CDR3 DNA reads TGTGCCAGCAGCTTAGGGTTTTTAGGGGTTATGAACACTGAAGCTTTCTTT.